These T cell receptor beta chains were read from a single sample in a study of T cell responses to AZD1222 COVID-19 vaccine. Repertoires were generated with immunoSEQ multiplex PCR, while TCRdb's copy carries only in-frame clones and drops some. The profile covers some 130,000 clones, with around 89% appearing a single time and under 4.5% taken by the ten largest. The sample here was peripheral blood, taken on day 0 of AZD1222 vaccination. All receptors come from an adult in good health. CDR3s include the opening cysteine and the closing phenylalanine or tryptophan.

TRBV27	TRBJ1-4	CASSLMGVNEKLFF
TRBV10-3	TRBJ1-3	CAIMPDYSGNTIYF
TRBV7-2	TRBJ2-3	CASSPAVSTDTQYF
TRBV11-2	TRBJ1-2	CASSPLKGNLLNGYTF
TRBV7-9	TRBJ2-2	CASSGRQALKARDTGELFF
TRBV15	TRBJ1-5	CATSSLHPGLNQPQHF
TRBV4-2	TRBJ1-2	CASSQAGDRGYGYTF
TRBV24-1	TRBJ2-3	CATSGPRGRGASTDTQYF
TRBV19	TRBJ2-3	CASSTLAASTDTQYF
TRBV19	TRBJ1-2	CASSIVGVAYGYTF
TRBV12-3/TRBV12-4	TRBJ1-3	CASRNPGNTIYF
TRBV6-5	TRBJ1-6	CASSSRQGAKSPLHF
TRBV4-3	TRBJ2-5	CASSSRLGAQETQYF
TRBV11-1	TRBJ1-6	CASSLWSGEPPLHF
TRBV27	TRBJ2-2	CASSLSQTGFGELFF
TRBV27	TRBJ1-5	CASSLEGDQPQHF
TRBV29-1	TRBJ2-3	CSVEHLSTDTQYF
TRBV11-1	TRBJ1-2	CASSSDRGNYGYTF
TRBV18	TRBJ2-5	CASSPPGQGGLKRSQYF
TRBV11-2	TRBJ2-1	CASSPRGQGIGEQFF
TRBV18	TRBJ1-1	CASSPPSGTEAFF
TRBV6-2/TRBV6-3	TRBJ2-5	CASSRSLETQYF
TRBV4-2	TRBJ1-1	CASSQERGRTEAFF
TRBV15	TRBJ1-2	CATSREANYGYTF
TRBV29-1	TRBJ2-2	CSVVTGSTGELFF
TRBV5-1	TRBJ1-1	CASNEIQGTRAFF
TRBV12-5	TRBJ2-5	CASSGRAGETQYF
TRBV9	TRBJ2-7	CASSVDGGARDEQYF
TRBV18	TRBJ1-5	CASSPNRNQPQHF
TRBV14	TRBJ1-6	CASSPGQGTTPLHF
TRBV19	TRBJ2-3	CASSIAVTSGGTDTQYF
TRBV27	TRBJ1-4	CASSTGTDYNEKLFF
TRBV2	TRBJ1-1	CASSEIQGRRNTEAFF
TRBV29-1	TRBJ2-1	CSVPRTAFRYNEQFF
TRBV19	TRBJ1-5	CASTVGGHSNQPQHF
TRBV12-3/TRBV12-4	TRBJ1-6	CASSLALTPLHF
TRBV12-5	TRBJ1-1	CASGFRDTEAFF
TRBV10-1	TRBJ1-6	CASSDVGTGTYSYNSPLHF
TRBV7-9	TRBJ1-1	CASSYAGTANTEAFF
TRBV19	TRBJ2-3	CASIPAGGRTDTQYF
TRBV4-3	TRBJ2-1	CASSQGPQASYNEQFF
TRBV2	TRBJ2-5	CASRLEGGLETQYF
TRBV9	TRBJ1-2	CASSSRGQGAWGRGYTF
TRBV5-1	TRBJ2-3	CASSLSPAGGTDTQYF
TRBV9	TRBJ1-3	CASSSGDLEANTIYF
TRBV5-1	TRBJ1-2	CASSSGQTPVFYGYTF
TRBV4-3	TRBJ1-1	CASSQEDWGEAFF